These 6 T cell receptor beta chains originate from one sample sequenced in a study of blood T cell repertoires in COVID-19 (dated by TCRdb to the early 2020s). Library creation used the immunoSEQ multiplex PCR assay. Not all clones reach the TCRdb copy of this immuneACCESS table, which keeps in-frame sequences only. Checked studies attribute under half of the gap to unresolved V genes and leave the rest unexplained. The sample table contains some 150,000 clones; only one count was recorded for roughly four fifths of them. Of the sample, approximately 8.4% falls within the top ten clones. Material: PBMCs or T cells enriched from blood (not recorded which). The receptors were sampled from a man aged 45-60 years who had recovered from COVID-19.

The V gene is TRBV6-5, the J gene TRBJ1-2; a possible D gene is TRBD1 (6 bases). V was clipped by 10 bases and J by 0 bases, with 12 bases between them. The CDR3 consists of 13 residues. Germline values: CDR1 MNHEY, CDR2 SVGAGI. CDR3 amino acids: CATQGLANYGYTF. For the CDR3, the DNA is TGTGCCACACAGGGCTTAGCTAACTATGGCTACACCTTC.

The CDR3 nucleotides read TGCGCCAGCAGCCAAGGCTCTGGCGGGGGTTTGACGAAGCAGTTCTTC. Encoded protein: CASSQGSGGGLTKQFF. V usage is TRBV4-1 and J usage is TRBJ2-1; 7 bases are shared with TRBD2. The CDR3 extends over 16 amino acids. Germline CDR1 is MGHRA and CDR2 is YSYEKL. The ends lost 1 base at V and 11 bases at J; junction bases unmatched: 14.

Sample share makes this clone medium-sized. The chain combines TRBV28 with TRBJ1-1; unclear D gene. V dropped 11 bases and J dropped 1 base, with 11 bases sitting between them. This CDR3 comprises 12 residues. CDR1 and CDR2 (germline): MDHEN, SYDVKM. The CDR3 reads CASGLGNTEAFF. DNA for the CDR3: TGTGCCTCAGGACTCGGGAACACTGAAGCTTTCTTT. Together with reference TRBV28 and TRBJ1-1, the CDR3 gives the full variable domain: DVKVTQSSRYLVKRTGEKVFLECVQDMDHENMFWYRQDPGLGLRLIYFSYDVKMKEKGDIPEGYSVSREKKERFSLILESASTNQTSMYLCASGLGNTEAFFGQGTRLTVV.

This chain connects TRBV7-9 to TRBJ1-2; TRBD1 matches 9 bases. The germline CDR1 and CDR2 sequences are SEHNR and FQNEAQ (reference sequence). Trimming cost V 5 bases and J 4 bases; bases outside gene matches: 8. This CDR3 is built from 15 residues. CDR3 residues: CASSQRDRAGYGYTF. The CDR3 nucleotides read TGTGCCAGCAGCCAAAGGGACAGGGCAGGCTATGGCTACACCTTC.

The chain is built from TRBV19 and TRBJ2-3; TRBD1 matches 8 bases. The CDR3 is made up of 16 amino acids. Germline values: CDR1 LNHDA, CDR2 SQIVND (reference sequence). The V gene end was trimmed by 3 bases and the J gene end by 1 base; junction bases not matched to a gene: 6. For the CDR3, the DNA is TGTGCCAGTAGTATCCGTGCGGGACAGGGCACAGATACGCAGTATTTT. As protein: CASSIRAGQGTDTQYF.

The J gene is TRBJ2-2, the V gene TRBV19; D is unresolved. CDR3 length: 16 amino acids. V dropped 0 bases and J dropped 7 bases, with 15 bases sitting between them. Germline V gene data show CDR1 as LNHDA and CDR2 as SQIVND (reference sequence). The chain's CDR3 is CASSIDPLSRFGELFF. CDR3 nucleotides: TGTGCCAGTAGTATAGATCCCCTCTCTAGATTCGGGGAGCTGTTTTTT.